This T cell receptor beta chain was documented in a study of tumor-infiltrating lymphocytes in oesophageal squamous cell carcinoma. This clonotype has a handful of counts. MiXCR, run by TCRdb on the PCR reads, gives a single entry per CDR3 protein. The sample contains approximately 15,000 distinct CDR3 sequences, under 70% of which appear only once. Sequences were obtained from esophageal tumor tissue. This receptor was identified in a female donor with esophageal squamous cell carcinoma.

CDR3 in amino acids: CASSPSSGAQGEQFF. The CDR3 bases are TGTGCCAGCAGCCCCTCTAGCGGGGCTCAGGGCGAGCAGTTCTTC. V usage is TRBV7-3 and J usage is TRBJ2-5; 9 nucleotides line up with TRBD2. The DNA matches TRBJ2-1 better at its end, which makes the J call doubtful. The germline V gene has CDR1 SGHTA and CDR2 FQGTGA. The CDR3 covers 15 residues.